Listed below are T cell receptor beta chains from one sample, sequenced in a study of blood T cell repertoires in COVID-19. Sequencing used immunoSEQ multiplex PCR; TCRdb keeps in-frame clones, though not all of them. Of approximately 100,000 clones in the sample, nearly 90% were seen once. Sample: peripheral blood. The receptor source for this set is a man in his fifties or sixties in a cohort sampled during active COVID-19. CDR3s include the opening cysteine and the closing phenylalanine or tryptophan. D genes are given only for firm matches. Expanded clones get a size class; other rows say once, few or many, or leave the size out.

TRBV5-1	-	TRBJ2-5	-	TGCGCCAGCAGCTCGGGACAAGGAGAGACCCAGTACTTC	CASSSGQGETQYF
TRBV3-1/TRBV3-2	once	TRBJ1-2	-	TGTGCCAGCAGCCAAGGACAGTCCTATGGCTACACCTTC	CASSQGQSYGYTF
TRBV19	-	TRBJ2-5	TRBD1	TGTGCCAGTAGTATAGTTTTAGACAGGGGAGCGGAGACCCAGTACTTC	CASSIVLDRGAETQYF
TRBV3-1/TRBV3-2	-	TRBJ1-4	-	TGTGCCAGCAGCCACCCATACAGGGCGGATAATGAAAAACTGTTTTTT	CASSHPYRADNEKLFF
TRBV5-1	-	TRBJ2-3	TRBD2	TGCGCCAGCAGCTTGGGACTAGCCGACACAGATACGCAGTATTTT	CASSLGLADTDTQYF
TRBV2	-	TRBJ1-1	TRBD1	TGTGCCAGCACCAAGGGACAGGGGATGAACACTGAAGCTTTCTTT	CASTKGQGMNTEAFF
TRBV21-1	-	TRBJ2-2	-	TGTGCCAGCAGCAAAGTGGGACAAGACACCGGGGAGCTGTTTTTT	CASSKVGQDTGELFF
TRBV3-1/TRBV3-2	few	TRBJ2-1	TRBD1	TGTGCCAGCAGCCAAGCGGACAGGCCTGAGCAGTTCTTC	CASSQADRPEQFF
TRBV4-3	once	TRBJ2-1	-	TGCGCCAGCAGCCAAGCCATGGAGACCTACAATGAGCAGTTCTTC	CASSQAMETYNEQFF
TRBV19	-	TRBJ2-1	-	TGTGCCAGTAGTATATCCAGGGGCTACTACAATGAGCAGTTCTTC	CASSISRGYYNEQFF
TRBV2	-	TRBJ2-1	-	TGTGCCAGCCGCCCGGAGTCCGGCTCCTACAATGAGCAGTTCTTC	CASRPESGSYNEQFF
TRBV4-2	-	TRBJ2-1	TRBD2	TGTGCCAGCAGCCAAGAGCTAGCGGGGGATTGGTTGAATGAGCAGTTCTTC	CASSQELAGDWLNEQFF
TRBV6-2/TRBV6-3	-	TRBJ1-1	-	TGTGCCAGCAGTTACGGTACTCCCGAAGCTTTCTTT	CASSYGTPEAFF
TRBV19	-	TRBJ2-1	TRBD1	TGTGCCAGTAGTAGACAGGGGGCGTCCGACAATGAGCAGTTCTTC	CASSRQGASDNEQFF
TRBV5-5	-	TRBJ2-2	TRBD2	TGTGCCAGCAGCCCGGGGGGGCGCACCGGGGAGCTGTTTTTT	CASSPGGRTGELFF
TRBV5-4	-	TRBJ2-3	-	TGTGCCAGCAGCCAGAGGTTGAGGGGCACAGATACGCAGTATTTT	CASSQRLRGTDTQYF
TRBV2	-	TRBJ2-1	TRBD2	TGTGCCAGCAGTGCCCTAGCGGGGGGAGGCAATGAGCAGTTCTTC	CASSALAGGGNEQFF
TRBV5-6	-	TRBJ2-3	-	TGTGCCAGCAGCTTGTACTCTAGCCGGGGCACAGATACGCAGTATTTT	CASSLYSSRGTDTQYF
TRBV7-9	-	TRBJ2-7	TRBD1	TGTGCCAGCAGCTTAGCATTAATCCGGGACAGGGGATTATACGAGCAGTACTTC	CASSLALIRDRGLYEQYF
TRBV4-2	-	TRBJ2-7	-	TGTGCCAGCAGCCAAGCGGTGGGGGACTCGACCTACGAGCAGTACTTC	CASSQAVGDSTYEQYF
TRBV2	-	TRBJ2-4	TRBD1	TGTGCCAGCAGTGACAGGGGGCAGAACATTCAGTACTTC	CASSDRGQNIQYF
TRBV5-4	-	TRBJ1-1	-	TGTGCCAGCAGCTTGGGGCAGGGAGGGAACACTGAAGCTTTCTTT	CASSLGQGGNTEAFF
TRBV27	-	TRBJ2-1	-	TGTGCCAGCAGCCCTAGCCGCACCTACAATGAGCAGTTCTTC	CASSPSRTYNEQFF
TRBV6-5	-	TRBJ1-5	-	TGTGCCAGCGGGGACTATCAGCCCCAGCATTTT	CASGDYQPQHF
TRBV5-1	-	TRBJ2-5	-	TGCGCCAGCAGCCGAGGAGCGGGCTGGACCCAGTACTTC	CASSRGAGWTQYF
TRBV27	-	TRBJ2-1	TRBD1	TGTGCCAGCAGTTCCAGGGGACAGGGCTCCTACAATGAGCAGTTCTTC	CASSSRGQGSYNEQFF
TRBV14	-	TRBJ2-4	TRBD1	TGTGCCAGCAGCCAAGATGATTTTGGGACAGGGGGATTCAAAAACATTCAGTACTTC	CASSQDDFGTGGFKNIQYF
TRBV6-5	-	TRBJ2-2	TRBD1	TGTGCCAGCTCCGGGACAGGGGTTACCGGGGAGCTGTTTTTT	CASSGTGVTGELFF
TRBV7-8	-	TRBJ1-6	TRBD1	TGTGCCAGCAGCCGGACAGGGGCAGATTCACCCCTCCACTTT	CASSRTGADSPLHF
TRBV10-3	-	TRBJ2-7	-	TGTGCCATCAGTGACAGGGTAGAGCACGAGCAGTACTTC	CAISDRVEHEQYF
TRBV10-3	-	TRBJ2-1	TRBD1	TGTGCCATCAGGAGAGACAGGGGAAGCTCCTACAATGAGCAGTTCTTC	CAIRRDRGSSYNEQFF
TRBV5-1	once	TRBJ1-4	-	TGCGCCAGCGGAACCGGGACTGGGAATGAAAAACTGTTTTTT	CASGTGTGNEKLFF
TRBV5-1	-	TRBJ2-7	-	TGCGCCAGCAGCTTGTCTTCCAGTTCCTACGAGCAGTACTTC	CASSLSSSSYEQYF
TRBV28	-	TRBJ2-7	-	TGTGCCAGCAGTTTAACAGCTGGCGAGCAGTACTTC	CASSLTAGEQYF
TRBV24-1	-	TRBJ1-1	-	TGTGCCACCGCCCCCAGGGCGAACACTGAAGCTTTCTTT	CATAPRANTEAFF
TRBV28	few	TRBJ2-3	-	TGTGCCAGCAGTTTGGCTCTTGAGCAGTATTTT	CASSLALEQYF
TRBV9	-	TRBJ2-1	-	TGTGCCAGCAGCGTAGATTCACTCAATGAGCAGTTCTTC	CASSVDSLNEQFF
TRBV27	-	TRBJ2-3	-	TGTGCCAGCAGTTCTCCCCGGGGACAAGCAGATACGCAGTATTTT	CASSSPRGQADTQYF
TRBV15	-	TRBJ1-5	-	TGTGCCACCAGTCAATTCGCGTCGGGGGAGGATCAGCCCCAGCATTTT	CATSQFASGEDQPQHF
TRBV27	-	TRBJ2-3	-	TGTGCCAGCAGTTCCCGCTCAGCGGGTACAGGCAGGCGTACAGATACGCAGTATTTT	CASSSRSAGTGRRTDTQYF
TRBV3-1/TRBV3-2	-	TRBJ2-1	TRBD2	TGTGCCAGCAGCCAAGGTCCTAGCGGGGTTGATGAGCAGTTCTTC	CASSQGPSGVDEQFF
TRBV6-6	-	TRBJ1-1	-	TGTGCCAGCAGTCCCCCGGGGGCTGAAGCTTTCTTT	CASSPPGAEAFF
TRBV5-1	-	TRBJ1-1	-	TGCGCCAGCAGCTCGGAGGGGGGGTTCACTGAAGCTTTCTTT	CASSSEGGFTEAFF
TRBV5-1	-	TRBJ2-3	TRBD2	TGCGCCAGCGGCTCAGTCGGGGGGGCCCAAACCACAGATACGCAGTATTTT	CASGSVGGAQTTDTQYF
TRBV6-5	few	TRBJ1-4	-	TGTGCCAGCAGGCTCGGGGGATGGAACGAAAAACTGTTTTTT	CASRLGGWNEKLFF
TRBV6-4	medium-sized	TRBJ2-2	TRBD2	TGTGCCAGCAGTGTTCTAGCGGGGGGTACGAACACCGGGGAGCTGTTTTTT	CASSVLAGGTNTGELFF
TRBV28	-	TRBJ2-3	-	TGTGCCAGCAGTTTAGGGCAGATAGGTACGCAGTATTTT	CASSLGQIGTQYF
TRBV24-1	once	TRBJ1-1	TRBD1	TGTGCCACCAGTGGGACAGGGGGTTATGGCGCTGAAGCTTTCTTT	CATSGTGGYGAEAFF
TRBV20-1	-	TRBJ2-5	-	TGCAGTGCTAGGCCGGAGGAGACCCAGTACTTC	CSARPEETQYF
TRBV5-6	-	TRBJ2-5	-	TGTGCCAGCAGGCCAATGGGGGGACAAGAGACCCAGTACTTC	CASRPMGGQETQYF